The rows below give T cell receptor beta chains drawn from one sample of a study of blood T cells in healthy people across ages. Each CDR3 protein gets one entry after TCRdb re-called the 5' RACE reads with MiXCR. Of hundreds of thousands of distinct CDR3 sequences in the sample, approximately 44% were seen once. Input material: blood. Receptors were obtained from a man aged 55-75 years in good health. Each CDR3 is given with its conserved first and last residue. The D gene is left open where the match is weak.

len	v_gene	d_gene	j_gene	CDR3aa
13	TRBV7-2	TRBD1	TRBJ2-1	CASSQGTDEEQFF
13	TRBV6-1	.	TRBJ1-4	CASSDQGRGSLFF
12	TRBV27	.	TRBJ2-5	CASSHEGETQYF
14	TRBV7-3	TRBD1	TRBJ2-3	CASSPTGGQDTQYF
13	TRBV12-3/TRBV12-4	.	TRBJ1-2	CASRQTRGYGYTF
14	TRBV27	TRBD1	TRBJ2-7	CASSLRDRGHEQYF
14	TRBV5-1	TRBD1	TRBJ1-1	CASSFGQGYTEAFF
14	TRBV20-1	TRBD1	TRBJ2-5	CSARKDRYQETQYF
14	TRBV12-3/TRBV12-4	TRBD1	TRBJ1-4	CASTRTGGQEKLFF
12	TRBV20-1	.	TRBJ1-5	CSATGPNQPQHF
15	TRBV5-1	.	TRBJ2-1	CASSLVSGAYNEQFF
12	TRBV7-2	.	TRBJ2-1	CASRHPGNEQFF
13	TRBV7-9	TRBD1	TRBJ2-1	CASSSGQVHEQFF
14	TRBV5-6	TRBD1	TRBJ1-5	CASSQTGDNQPQHF
15	TRBV12-3/TRBV12-4	TRBD2	TRBJ2-1	CASSLGLATYNEQFF
13	TRBV24-1	.	TRBJ2-1	CATSAPIGNEQFF
14	TRBV12-3/TRBV12-4	.	TRBJ1-6	CASSLGTEISPLHF
15	TRBV5-1	.	TRBJ1-4	CASSLDGQGVEKLFF
15	TRBV5-1	.	TRBJ2-2	CASSFGQVNTGELFF
16	TRBV24-1	TRBD2	TRBJ2-5	CATSDRTSGGSETQYF
16	TRBV12-3/TRBV12-4	.	TRBJ2-3	CASNFERVFSTDTQYF